This entry describes one T cell receptor (beta chain). One junction end disagrees with the germline gene, perhaps due to a read error. The sample belongs to a study of T cell changes during pregnancy in multiple sclerosis. From germline, CDR1 is LNHDA and CDR2 SQIVND (reference sequence). CDR3 length: 14 amino acids. Clones were read by immunoSEQ multiplex PCR, and TCRdb kept only the in-frame ones, dropping some. The sample holds 60,000 to 65,000 clones, 92% seen once. This receptor was taken from a female donor in good health, enrolled as a control in a pregnancy study. This specimen was peripheral blood, taken in the second trimester of pregnancy. The J gene is TRBJ2-2, the V gene TRBV19; D possibly corresponds to TRBD1 (6 bases). CDR3 loop: CASSMGRDTEELFF. The CDR3 DNA is TGTGCCAGTAGTATGGGCAGGGACACCGAGGAGCTGTTTTTT. The full variable domain, in which reference TRBV19 and TRBJ2-2 provide the parts outside the CDR3, is DGGITQSPKYLFRKEGQNVTLSCEQNLNHDAMYWYRQDPGQGLRLIYYSQIVNDFQKGDIAEGYSVSREKKESFPLTVTSAQKNPTAFYLCASSMGRDTEELFFGEGSRLTVL.